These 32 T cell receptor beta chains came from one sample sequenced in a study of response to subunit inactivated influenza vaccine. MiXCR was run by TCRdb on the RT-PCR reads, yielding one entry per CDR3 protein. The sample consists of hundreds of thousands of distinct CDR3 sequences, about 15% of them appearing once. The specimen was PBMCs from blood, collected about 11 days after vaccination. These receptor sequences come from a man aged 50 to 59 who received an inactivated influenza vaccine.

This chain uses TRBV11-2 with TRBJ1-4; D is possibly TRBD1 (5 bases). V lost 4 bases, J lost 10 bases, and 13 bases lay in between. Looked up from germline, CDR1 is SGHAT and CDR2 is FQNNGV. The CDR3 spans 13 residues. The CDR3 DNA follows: TGTGCCAGCAGCTCCGGGACTTTGGGAAAACTGTTTTTT. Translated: CASSSGTLGKLFF.

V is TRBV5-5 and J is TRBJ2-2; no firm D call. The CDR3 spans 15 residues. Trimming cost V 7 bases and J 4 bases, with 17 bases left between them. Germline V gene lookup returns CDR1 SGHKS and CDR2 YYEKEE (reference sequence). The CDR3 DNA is TGTGCCAGCGGCCCTGGGCTACTCTGCACCGGGGAGCTGTTTTTT. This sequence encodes CASGPGLLCTGELFF. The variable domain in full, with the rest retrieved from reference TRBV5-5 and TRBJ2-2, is DAGVTQSPTHLIKTRGQQVTLRCSPISGHKSVSWYQQVLGQGPQFIFQYYEKEERGRGNFPDRFSARQFPNYSSELNVNALLLGDSALYLCASGPGLLCTGELFFGEGSRLTVL.

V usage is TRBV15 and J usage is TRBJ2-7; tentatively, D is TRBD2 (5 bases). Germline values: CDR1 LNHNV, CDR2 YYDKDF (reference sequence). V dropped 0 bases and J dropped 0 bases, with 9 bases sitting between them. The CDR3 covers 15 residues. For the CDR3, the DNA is TGTGCCACCAGCAGAGAGAGCGGAGACTCCTACGAGCAGTACTTC. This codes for CATSRESGDSYEQYF.

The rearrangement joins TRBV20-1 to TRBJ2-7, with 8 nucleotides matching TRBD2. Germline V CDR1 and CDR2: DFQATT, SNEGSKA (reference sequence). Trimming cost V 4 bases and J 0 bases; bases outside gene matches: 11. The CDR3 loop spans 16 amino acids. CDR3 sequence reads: CSAKGREALTSYEQYF. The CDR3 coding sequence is TGCAGTGCTAAGGGGCGGGAGGCCTTGACCTCCTACGAGCAGTACTTC.

CDR3 sequence reads: CSARTGGGQGGNSPLHF. The CDR3 bases are TGCAGTGCTAGGACAGGAGGTGGCCAAGGGGGAAATTCACCCCTCCACTTT. The chain has TRBV20-1 and TRBJ1-6; D might be TRBD1 (6 bases). V was clipped by 3 bases and J by 7 bases, with 22 bases between them. Germline lookup yields CDR1 DFQATT and CDR2 SNEGSKA (reference sequence). The CDR3 contains 17 residues.

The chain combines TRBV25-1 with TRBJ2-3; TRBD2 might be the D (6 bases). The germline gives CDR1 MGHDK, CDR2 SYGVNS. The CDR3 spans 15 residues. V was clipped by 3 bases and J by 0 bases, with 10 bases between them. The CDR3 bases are TGTGCCAGCAGTGACAGGACTACTAGCACAGATACGCAGTATTTT. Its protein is CASSDRTTSTDTQYF.

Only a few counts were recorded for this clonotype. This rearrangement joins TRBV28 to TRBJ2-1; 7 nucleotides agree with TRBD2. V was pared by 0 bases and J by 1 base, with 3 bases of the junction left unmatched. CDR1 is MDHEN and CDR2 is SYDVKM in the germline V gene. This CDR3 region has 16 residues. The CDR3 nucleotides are TGTGCCAGCAGTTTATGGGGGGGGGGTTCCTACAATGAGCAGTTCTTC. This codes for CASSLWGGGSYNEQFF. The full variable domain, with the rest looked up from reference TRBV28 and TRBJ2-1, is DVKVTQSSRYLVKRTGEKVFLECVQDMDHENMFWYRQDPGLGLRLIYFSYDVKMKEKGDIPEGYSVSREKKERFSLILESASTNQTSMYLCASSLWGGGSYNEQFFGPGTRLTVL.

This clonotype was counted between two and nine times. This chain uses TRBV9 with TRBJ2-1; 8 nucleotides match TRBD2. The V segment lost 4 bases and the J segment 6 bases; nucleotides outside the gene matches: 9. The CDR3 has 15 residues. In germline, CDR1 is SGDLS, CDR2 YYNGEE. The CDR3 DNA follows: TGTGCCAGCAGCACTTTCTCCGGGACTAGCAATGAGCAGTTCTTC. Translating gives CASSTFSGTSNEQFF. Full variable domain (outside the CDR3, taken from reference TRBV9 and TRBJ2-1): DSGVTQTPKHLITATGQRVTLRCSPRSGDLSVYWYQQSLDQGLQFLIQYYNGEERAKGNILERFSAQQFPDLHSELNLSSLELGDSALYFCASSTFSGTSNEQFFGPGTRLTVL.

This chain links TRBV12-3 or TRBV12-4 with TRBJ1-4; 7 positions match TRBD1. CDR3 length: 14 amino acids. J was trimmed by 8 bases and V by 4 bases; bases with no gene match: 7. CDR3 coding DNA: TGTGCCAGCAGTTCGCAGGGGGTTGGAGAAAAACTGTTTTTT. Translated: CASSSQGVGEKLFF.

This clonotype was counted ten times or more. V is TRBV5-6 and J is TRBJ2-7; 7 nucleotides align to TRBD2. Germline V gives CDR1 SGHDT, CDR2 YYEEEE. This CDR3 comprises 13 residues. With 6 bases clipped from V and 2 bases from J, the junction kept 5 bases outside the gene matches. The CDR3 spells CASNWGGTYEQYF. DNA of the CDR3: TGTGCCAGCAACTGGGGGGGGACCTACGAGCAGTACTTC.

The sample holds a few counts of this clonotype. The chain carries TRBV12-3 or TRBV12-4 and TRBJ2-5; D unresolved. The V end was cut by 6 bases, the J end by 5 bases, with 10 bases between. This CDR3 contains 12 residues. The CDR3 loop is CASSPIGETQYF. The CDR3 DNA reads TGTGCCAGCAGCCCGATTGGGGAGACCCAGTACTTC.

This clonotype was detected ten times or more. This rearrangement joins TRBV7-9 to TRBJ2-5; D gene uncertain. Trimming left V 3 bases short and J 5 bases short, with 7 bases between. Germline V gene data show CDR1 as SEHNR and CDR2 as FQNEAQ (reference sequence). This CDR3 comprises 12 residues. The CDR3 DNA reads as TGTGCCAGCAGCTTTCCAGTGGAGACCCAGTACTTC. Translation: CASSFPVETQYF. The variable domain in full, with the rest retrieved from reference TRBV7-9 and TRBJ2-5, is DTGVSQNPRHKITKRGQNVTFRCDPISEHNRLYWYRQTLGQGPEFLTYFQNEAQLEKSRLLSDRFSAERPKGSFSTLEIQRTEQGDSAMYLCASSFPVETQYFGPGTRLLVL.

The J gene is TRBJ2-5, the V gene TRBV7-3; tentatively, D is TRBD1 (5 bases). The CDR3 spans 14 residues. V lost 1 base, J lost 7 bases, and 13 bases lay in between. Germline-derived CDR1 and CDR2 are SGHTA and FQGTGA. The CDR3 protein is CASSLRGLDGTQYF. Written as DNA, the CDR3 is TGTGCCAGCAGCTTAAGGGGCCTAGATGGGACCCAGTACTTC.

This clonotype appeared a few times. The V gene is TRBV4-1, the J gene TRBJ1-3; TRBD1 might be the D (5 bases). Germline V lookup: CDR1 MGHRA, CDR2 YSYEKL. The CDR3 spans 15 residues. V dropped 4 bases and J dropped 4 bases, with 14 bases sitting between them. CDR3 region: CASSPGRQTGNTIYF. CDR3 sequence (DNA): TGCGCCAGCAGCCCAGGGAGACAGACGGGAAACACCATATATTTT.

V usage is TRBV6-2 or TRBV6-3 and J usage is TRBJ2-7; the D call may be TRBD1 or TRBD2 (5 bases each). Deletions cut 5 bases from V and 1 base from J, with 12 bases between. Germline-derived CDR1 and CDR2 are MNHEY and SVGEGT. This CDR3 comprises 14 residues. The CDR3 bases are TGTGCCAGCAGTACCTGGGACGGGTCCTACGAGCAGTACTTC. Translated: CASSTWDGSYEQYF.

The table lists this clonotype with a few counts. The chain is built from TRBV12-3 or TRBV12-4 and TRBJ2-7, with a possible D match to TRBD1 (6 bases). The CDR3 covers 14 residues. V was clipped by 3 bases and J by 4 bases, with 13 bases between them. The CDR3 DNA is TGTGCCAGCAGTTTTGGGGGCCCCAAGTACGAGCAGTACTTC. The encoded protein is CASSFGGPKYEQYF.

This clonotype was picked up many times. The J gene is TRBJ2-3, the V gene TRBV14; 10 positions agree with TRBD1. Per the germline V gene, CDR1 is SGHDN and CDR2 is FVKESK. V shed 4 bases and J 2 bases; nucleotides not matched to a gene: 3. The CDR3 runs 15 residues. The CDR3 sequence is CASSPDRGFTDTQYF. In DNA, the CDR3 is TGTGCCAGCAGCCCGGACAGGGGGTTCACAGATACGCAGTATTTT.

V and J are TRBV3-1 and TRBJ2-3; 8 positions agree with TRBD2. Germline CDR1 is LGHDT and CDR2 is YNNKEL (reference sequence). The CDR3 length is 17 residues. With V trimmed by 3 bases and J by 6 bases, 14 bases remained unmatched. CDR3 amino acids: CASSHYPSGGAGDTQYF. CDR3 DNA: TGTGCCAGCAGCCACTACCCCAGCGGGGGCGCCGGGGATACGCAGTATTTT.

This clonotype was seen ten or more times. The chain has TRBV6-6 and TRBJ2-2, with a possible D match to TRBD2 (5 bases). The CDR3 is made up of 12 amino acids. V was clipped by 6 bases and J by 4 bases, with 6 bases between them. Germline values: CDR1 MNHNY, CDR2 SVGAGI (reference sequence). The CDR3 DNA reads TGTGCCAGCAGACGGGGCACCGGGGAGCTGTTTTTT. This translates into CASRRGTGELFF.

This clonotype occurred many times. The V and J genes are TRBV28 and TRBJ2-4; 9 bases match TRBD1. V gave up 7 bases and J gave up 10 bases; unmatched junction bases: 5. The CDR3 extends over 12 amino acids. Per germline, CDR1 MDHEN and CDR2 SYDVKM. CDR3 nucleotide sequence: TGTGCCAGCACTGGGACAGGGAGTATTCAGTACTTC. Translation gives CASTGTGSIQYF.

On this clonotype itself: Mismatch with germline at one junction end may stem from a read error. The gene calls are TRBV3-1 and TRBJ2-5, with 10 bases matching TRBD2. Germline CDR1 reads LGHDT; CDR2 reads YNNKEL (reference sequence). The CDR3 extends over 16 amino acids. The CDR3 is CASSQGAGGYQESQYF. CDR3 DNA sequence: TGTGCCAGCAGCCAAGGAGCGGGGGGGTATCAAGAGTCCCAGTACTTC.

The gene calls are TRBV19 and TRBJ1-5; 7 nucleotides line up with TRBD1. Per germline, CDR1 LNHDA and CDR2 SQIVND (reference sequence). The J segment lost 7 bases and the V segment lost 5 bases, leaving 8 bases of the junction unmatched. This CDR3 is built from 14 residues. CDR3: CASSPGTASQPQHF. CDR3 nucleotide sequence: TGTGCCAGTAGTCCTGGGACAGCTTCGCAGCCCCAGCATTTT.

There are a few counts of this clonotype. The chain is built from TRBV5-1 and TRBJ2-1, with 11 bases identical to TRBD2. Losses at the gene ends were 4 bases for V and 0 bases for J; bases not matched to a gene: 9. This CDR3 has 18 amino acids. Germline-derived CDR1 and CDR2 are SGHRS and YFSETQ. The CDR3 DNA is TGCGCCAGCAGCCCGGGACTAGCGGTTCCGAGCTCCTACAATGAGCAGTTCTTC. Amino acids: CASSPGLAVPSSYNEQFF.

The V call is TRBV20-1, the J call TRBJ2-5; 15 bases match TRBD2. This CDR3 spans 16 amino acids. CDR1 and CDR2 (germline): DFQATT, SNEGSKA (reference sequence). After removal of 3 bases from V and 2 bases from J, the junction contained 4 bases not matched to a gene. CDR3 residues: CSASPGLAGGQETQYF. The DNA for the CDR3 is TGCAGTGCTAGCCCGGGACTAGCGGGGGGTCAAGAGACCCAGTACTTC.

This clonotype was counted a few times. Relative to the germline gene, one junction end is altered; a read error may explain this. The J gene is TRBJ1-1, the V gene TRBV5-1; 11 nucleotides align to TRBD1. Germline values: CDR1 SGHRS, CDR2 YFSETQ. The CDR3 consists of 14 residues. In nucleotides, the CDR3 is TGTGCCAGCAGCTTAGGACAGGGGGCGACTGAAGCTTTCTTT. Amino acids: CASSLGQGATEAFF.

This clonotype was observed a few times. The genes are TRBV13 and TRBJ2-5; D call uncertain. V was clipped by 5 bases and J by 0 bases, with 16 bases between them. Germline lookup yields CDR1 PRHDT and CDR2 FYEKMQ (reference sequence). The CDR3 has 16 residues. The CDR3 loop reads CASSLSIGPYQETQYF. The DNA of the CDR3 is TGTGCCAGCAGCCTGAGTATAGGACCGTACCAAGAGACCCAGTACTTC.

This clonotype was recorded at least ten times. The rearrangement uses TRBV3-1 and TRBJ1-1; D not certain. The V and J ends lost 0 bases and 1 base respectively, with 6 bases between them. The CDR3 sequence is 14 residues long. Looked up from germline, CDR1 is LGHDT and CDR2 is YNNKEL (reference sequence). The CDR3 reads CASSQDPGNTEAFF. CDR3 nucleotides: TGTGCCAGCAGCCAAGATCCGGGGAACACTGAAGCTTTCTTT.

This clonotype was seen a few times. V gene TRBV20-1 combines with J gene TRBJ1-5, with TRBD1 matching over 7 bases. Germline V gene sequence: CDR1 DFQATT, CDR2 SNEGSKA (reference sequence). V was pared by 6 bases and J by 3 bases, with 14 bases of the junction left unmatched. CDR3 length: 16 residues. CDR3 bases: TGCAGTGCAAAGACAGGGCGGGGGCCTTACAATCAGCCCCAGCATTTT. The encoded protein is CSAKTGRGPYNQPQHF.

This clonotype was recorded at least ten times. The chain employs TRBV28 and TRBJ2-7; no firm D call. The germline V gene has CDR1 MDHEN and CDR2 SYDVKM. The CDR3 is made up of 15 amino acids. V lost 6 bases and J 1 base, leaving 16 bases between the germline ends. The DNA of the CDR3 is TGTGCCAGCAGCCTGGAGTGGTCCCTGTCCTACGAGCAGTACTTC. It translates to CASSLEWSLSYEQYF.

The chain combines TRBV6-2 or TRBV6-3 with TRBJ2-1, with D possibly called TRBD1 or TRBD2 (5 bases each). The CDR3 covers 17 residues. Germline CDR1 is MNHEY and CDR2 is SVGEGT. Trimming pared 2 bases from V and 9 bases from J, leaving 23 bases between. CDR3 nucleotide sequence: TGTGCCAGCAGTTACAACCCCCTCGGTCCTAGCAGGGTTGAGCAGTTCTTC. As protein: CASSYNPLGPSRVEQFF.

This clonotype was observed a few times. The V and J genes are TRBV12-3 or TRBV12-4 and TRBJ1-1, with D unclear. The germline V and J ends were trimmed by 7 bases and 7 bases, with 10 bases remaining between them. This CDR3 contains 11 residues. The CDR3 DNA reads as TGTGCCAGCACCACTTACAGTGAAGCTTTCTTT. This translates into CASTTYSEAFF.

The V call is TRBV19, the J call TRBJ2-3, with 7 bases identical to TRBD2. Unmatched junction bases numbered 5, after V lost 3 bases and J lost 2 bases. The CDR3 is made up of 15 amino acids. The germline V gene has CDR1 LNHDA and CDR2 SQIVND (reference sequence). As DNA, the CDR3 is TGTGCCAGTAGTATTTCGGGACTACACACAGATACGCAGTATTTT. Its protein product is CASSISGLHTDTQYF.